The 13 T cell receptor beta chains below all came from one sample that was sequenced in a study of cytomegalovirus exposure and HLA in healthy donors. PCR used 60 Vbeta primers and 13 Jbeta primers. Sequencing used immunoSEQ multiplex PCR; TCRdb keeps in-frame clones, though not all of them. The sample lists about 180,000 clones, around 72% occurring once. Material: PBMCs. These receptor sequences come from a female donor in good health and CMV-seronegative.

The chain combines TRBV7-9 with TRBJ2-7, with TRBD1 matching over 8 bases. Per germline, CDR1 SEHNR and CDR2 FQNEAQ (reference sequence). The CDR3 runs 15 residues. Unmatched junction bases numbered 6, after V lost 5 bases and J lost 0 bases. The CDR3 bases are TGTGCCAGCAGCCTCGGGACAGGAAGCTCCTACGAGCAGTACTTC. It encodes CASSLGTGSSYEQYF.

This sequence joins TRBV5-5 and TRBJ1-5, with D perhaps TRBD1 (5 bases). With 3 bases removed from V and 0 bases from J, the gap between germline ends came to 10 bases. This CDR3 region has 15 residues. Germline lookup yields CDR1 SGHKS and CDR2 YYEKEE (reference sequence). The CDR3 is CASSWRGDSNQPQHF. CDR3 coding DNA: TGTGCCAGCAGCTGGCGGGGGGATAGCAATCAGCCCCAGCATTTT.

The V and J genes are TRBV30 and TRBJ1-2; D is possibly TRBD1 (5 bases). The CDR3 contains 14 residues. Trimming removed 5 bases at V and 4 bases at J, with 17 bases between. Germline CDR1 reads GTSNPN; CDR2 reads SVGIG (reference sequence). Here the CDR3 DNA reads TGTGCCTGGGGAACTCAGGGTCGTGGCTATGGCTACACCTTC. Encoded protein: CAWGTQGRGYGYTF. Drawing the rest from reference TRBV30 and TRBJ1-2, the complete variable domain is SQTIHQWPATLVQPVGSPLSLECTVEGTSNPNLYWYRQAAGRGLQLLFYSVGIGQISSEVPQNLSASRPQDRQFILSSKKLLLSDSGFYLCAWGTQGRGYGYTFGSGTRLTVV.

This clone was observed a few times. The chain has TRBV7-6 and TRBJ2-2, with D possibly matching TRBD2 (7 bases). This CDR3 is 15 amino acids long. CDR1 and CDR2 from the germline V gene are SGHVS and FNYEAQ. Deletions cut 4 bases from V and 4 bases from J, with 13 bases between. CDR3 sequence: CASSSRGAGTGELFF. CDR3 DNA sequence: TGTGCCAGCAGCTCCCGGGGGGCGGGCACCGGGGAGCTGTTTTTT.

This chain connects TRBV10-2 to TRBJ1-1; TRBD1 might be the D (6 bases). The CDR3 totals 15 residues. Per the germline V gene, CDR1 is WSHSY and CDR2 is SAAADI. V was cut by 7 bases and J by 0 bases, with 15 bases left in between. This CDR3 is CASTRTAGVNTEAFF. Written as DNA, the CDR3 is TGCGCCAGCACCCGGACAGCCGGTGTGAACACTGAAGCTTTCTTT.

CDR3 in amino acids: CAWSPIKTGNTEAFF. Written as DNA, the CDR3 is TGTGCCTGGAGTCCCATTAAAACGGGGAACACTGAAGCTTTCTTT. V gene TRBV30 combines with J gene TRBJ1-1; no clear D gene. Trimming stripped 2 bases from V and 1 base from J, with 14 bases between. Germline V gives CDR1 GTSNPN, CDR2 SVGIG (reference sequence). The CDR3 length is 15 residues.

The J gene is TRBJ2-1, the V gene TRBV18; possible D gene TRBD2, 7 bases. Germline CDR1 KGHSH, CDR2 LQKENI. Trimming left V 2 bases short and J 5 bases short, with 13 bases between. The CDR3 spans 15 residues. DNA for the CDR3: TGTGCCAGCTCACCAGGGGCGGGGGCTCACAATGAGCAGTTCTTC. This sequence encodes CASSPGAGAHNEQFF.

This rearrangement joins TRBV10-1 to TRBJ2-5, with 9 bases lining up with TRBD1. CDR1 is WNHNN and CDR2 is SYGVQD in the germline V gene (reference sequence). The ends lost 5 bases at V and 4 bases at J; junction bases unmatched: 11. This CDR3 region has 16 residues. The CDR3 spells CASSHYDRGLRETQYF. Written as DNA, the CDR3 is TGCGCCAGCAGTCACTACGACAGGGGGTTACGAGAGACCCAGTACTTC.

The chain carries TRBV4-3 and TRBJ1-5; no firm D call. The V gene's germline CDR1 is LGHNA and CDR2 YSLEER. V gave up 0 bases and J gave up 6 bases, with 6 bases separating them. This CDR3 contains 13 residues. DNA for the CDR3: TGCGCCAGCAGCCAAGACACGGGTCAGCCCCAGCATTTT. Its translation is CASSQDTGQPQHF.

This clone was detected only a few times. The chain employs TRBV19 and TRBJ1-1, with 7 bases fitting TRBD1. The CDR3 is 14 amino acids. V lost 5 bases and J lost 9; bases outside the gene matches: 12. Germline V gene lookup returns CDR1 LNHDA and CDR2 SQIVND (reference sequence). CDR3 residues: CASSSREMTGQAFF. The CDR3 DNA follows: TGTGCCAGTAGTTCCCGGGAGATGACAGGGCAAGCTTTCTTT.

V is TRBV4-3 and J is TRBJ1-1, with D possibly matching TRBD1 (6 bases). Per the germline V gene, CDR1 is LGHNA and CDR2 is YSLEER. CDR3 length equals 17 residues. Trimming left V 0 bases short and J 3 bases short, with 17 bases between. The CDR3 nucleotides are TGCGCCAGCAGCCAAGAGGGTTCCTGGGGGCGGGACACTGAAGCTTTCTTT. Its protein is CASSQEGSWGRDTEAFF.

This clone was counted a few times. Written as DNA, the CDR3 is TGTGCCACCAGCAGAGATTTTCGGGGGGGAAACACCATATATTTT. It translates to CATSRDFRGGNTIYF. The chain links TRBV15 to TRBJ1-3, with a possible D match to TRBD1 (5 bases). V lost 0 bases, J lost 4 bases, and 10 bases lay in between. The CDR3 is 15 residues long. Germline lookup yields CDR1 LNHNV and CDR2 YYDKDF (reference sequence).

V is TRBV6-4 and J is TRBJ2-1, with D maybe TRBD2 (6 bases). Trimming left V 7 bases short and J 5 bases short, with 12 bases between. The CDR3 loop spans 13 amino acids. Looked up from germline, CDR1 is MRHNA and CDR2 is SNTAGT. This chain's CDR3 is CASKASENNEQFF. DNA for the CDR3: TGTGCCAGCAAGGCTAGCGAAAACAATGAGCAGTTCTTC.